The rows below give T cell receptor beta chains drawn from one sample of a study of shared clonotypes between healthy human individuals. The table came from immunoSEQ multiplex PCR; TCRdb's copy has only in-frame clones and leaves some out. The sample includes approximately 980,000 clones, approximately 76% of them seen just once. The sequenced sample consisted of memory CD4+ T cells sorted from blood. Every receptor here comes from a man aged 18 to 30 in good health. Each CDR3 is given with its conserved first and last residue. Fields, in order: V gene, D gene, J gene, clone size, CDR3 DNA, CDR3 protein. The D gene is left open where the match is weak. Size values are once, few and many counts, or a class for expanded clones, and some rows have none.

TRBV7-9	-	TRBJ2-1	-	TGTGCCAGCAGCTCGGTGTCCTCCTACAATGAGCAGTTCTTC	CASSSVSSYNEQFF
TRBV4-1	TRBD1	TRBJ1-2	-	TGCGCCAGCAGCCAAGACTCGGGCCAGACAGGGGTCTCCTATGGCTACACCTTC	CASSQDSGQTGVSYGYTF
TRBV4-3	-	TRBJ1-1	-	TGCGCCAGCAGCCAAGTAGGCTCCTCGAACACTGAAGCTTTCTTT	CASSQVGSSNTEAFF
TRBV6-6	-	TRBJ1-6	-	TGTGCCACCGTCCCTAGGGGGGCGGGAGATTCACCCCTCCACTTT	CATVPRGAGDSPLHF
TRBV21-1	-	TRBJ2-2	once	TGTGCCAGCAGCCCGAGACAGGGGGCGTACCCCGGGGAGCTGTTTTTT	CASSPRQGAYPGELFF
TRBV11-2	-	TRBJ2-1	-	TGTGCCAGCAGCCTTGACCCAAACTCCTACAATGAGCAGTTCTTC	CASSLDPNSYNEQFF
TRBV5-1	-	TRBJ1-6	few	TGCGCCAGCAGCTTTTCGAAACAGGACCCCCTCCACTTT	CASSFSKQDPLHF
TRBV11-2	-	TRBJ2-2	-	TGTGCCAGCAGCTCGGGCCCCACCGGGGAGCTGTTTTTT	CASSSGPTGELFF
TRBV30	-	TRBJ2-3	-	TGTGCCTGGAAATCTGCAGATACGCAGTATTTT	CAWKSADTQYF
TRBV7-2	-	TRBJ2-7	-	TGTGCCAGCAGCTTAGGGAGGGCCGCGGCTTCCTACGAGCAGTACTTC	CASSLGRAAASYEQYF
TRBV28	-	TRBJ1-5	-	TGTGCCAGCAGTTTAGCGGGGCTCAATCAGCCCCAGCATTTT	CASSLAGLNQPQHF
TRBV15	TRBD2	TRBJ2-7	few	TGTGCCACCAGCGGTTTAGCGGGAGGGGACTACGAGCAGTACTTC	CATSGLAGGDYEQYF
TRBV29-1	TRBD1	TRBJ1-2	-	TGCAGCGTTGGGGACAGGGGGCTTGGAGCTAACTATGGCTACACCTTC	CSVGDRGLGANYGYTF
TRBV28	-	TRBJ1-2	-	TGTGCCAGCAGTTTTTCGGACAGAGGAGGCTACACCTTC	CASSFSDRGGYTF
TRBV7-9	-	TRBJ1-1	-	TGTGCCAGCAGCTTAATAGGAGTTTACGAAGCTTTCTTT	CASSLIGVYEAFF
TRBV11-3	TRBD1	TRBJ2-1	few	TGTGCCAGCAGCTTACGACAGGGTGGCAATGAGCAGTTCTTC	CASSLRQGGNEQFF
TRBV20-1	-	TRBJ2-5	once	TGCAGTGGGACTCTTCAAGAGACCCAGTACTTC	CSGTLQETQYF
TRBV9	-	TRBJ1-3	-	TGTGCCAGCAGCCCGAACGAACGGAGCTCTGGAAACACCATATATTTT	CASSPNERSSGNTIYF
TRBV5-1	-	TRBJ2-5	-	TGCGCCAGCAGCTTGGTGGACGGGCCCCAAGAGACCCAGTACTTC	CASSLVDGPQETQYF
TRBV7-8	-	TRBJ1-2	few	TGTGCCAGCAGCTTGACGGACAGCTATGGCTACACCTTC	CASSLTDSYGYTF
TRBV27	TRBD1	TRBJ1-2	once	TGTGCCAGCAGTTTATCGAGAGGGGGCGCCGGTGGCTACACCTTC	CASSLSRGGAGGYTF
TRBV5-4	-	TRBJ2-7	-	TGTGCCAGCAGCTTGGGGACTAACTCCTACGAGCAGTACTTC	CASSLGTNSYEQYF
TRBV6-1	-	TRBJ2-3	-	TGTGCCAGCAGTGAAGGTTTCACGGCAGATACGCAGTATTTT	CASSEGFTADTQYF
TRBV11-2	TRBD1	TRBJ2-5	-	TGTGCCAGCAGCTTAGTGGGGACAGGGTGGGGAGAGACCCAGTACTTC	CASSLVGTGWGETQYF
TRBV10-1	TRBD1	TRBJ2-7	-	TGCGCCAGCAGTCCTACGACAGGGACCTCGTCGTCGCAGTACTTC	CASSPTTGTSSSQYF
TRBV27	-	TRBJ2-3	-	TGTGCCAGCAGTTTCGGGCGGGACCATAGCACAGATACGCAGTATTTT	CASSFGRDHSTDTQYF
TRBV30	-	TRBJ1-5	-	TGTGCCTGGAGTGTATCTGCAGCGAATAGCAATCAGCCCCAGCATTTT	CAWSVSAANSNQPQHF
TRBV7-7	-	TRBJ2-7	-	TGTGCTAGCAGCTTAGATTCTTTCGCCGAGCAGTACTTC	CASSLDSFAEQYF
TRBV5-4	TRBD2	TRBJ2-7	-	TGTGCCAGCAGCTTGGGAGTAGCGGGAGGCGGCAACGAGCAGTACTTC	CASSLGVAGGGNEQYF
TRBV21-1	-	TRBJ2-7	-	TGTGCCAGCAGCAAACGACTGGGTAGCGGGAACATCCCCTACGAGCAGTACTTC	CASSKRLGSGNIPYEQYF
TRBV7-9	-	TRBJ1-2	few	TGTGCCAGCAGCTTGTTCAATGGCTACACCTTC	CASSLFNGYTF
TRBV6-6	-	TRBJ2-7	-	TGTGCCAGCAGTTACTCCGTTCCGGACGAGCAGTACTTC	CASSYSVPDEQYF
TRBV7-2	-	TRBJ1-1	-	TGTGCCAGCAGCTTAGCATCGCAGTTGAACACTGAAGCTTTCTTT	CASSLASQLNTEAFF
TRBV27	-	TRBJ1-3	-	TGTGCCAGCAGTTTATACCCCATGACACGGAGGCCTCGGGACACCATATATTTT	CASSLYPMTRRPRDTIYF
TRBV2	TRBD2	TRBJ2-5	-	TGTGCCAGCACAGCGGGAGTAGGAGAGACCCAGTACTTC	CASTAGVGETQYF
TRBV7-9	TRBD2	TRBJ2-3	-	TGTGCCAGCAGGTTACTAGCGGGTACCACAGATACGCAGTATTTT	CASRLLAGTTDTQYF
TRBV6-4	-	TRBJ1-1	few	TGTGCCAGCAGAGAACAAGAGAACACTGAAGCTTTCTTT	CASREQENTEAFF
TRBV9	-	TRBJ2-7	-	TGTGCCAGCAGCGTGGGCGAGCAGTACTTC	CASSVGEQYF
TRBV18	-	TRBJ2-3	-	TGTGCCAGCTCACCACCGGTTAAAGATACGCAGTATTTT	CASSPPVKDTQYF
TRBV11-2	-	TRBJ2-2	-	TGTGCCAGCAGCATCCTCGGGGCTGACACCGGGGAGCTGTTTTTT	CASSILGADTGELFF
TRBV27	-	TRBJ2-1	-	TGTGCCAGCAGGCGGACTACCAACAATGAGCAGTTCTTC	CASRRTTNNEQFF